Listed below are T cell receptor beta chains from one sample, sequenced in a study of blood T cell repertoires in COVID-19. Assay: immunoSEQ multiplex PCR; the TCRdb copy retains only in-frame clones and omits some. The sample has some 200,000 clones, 70% to 90% seen once. The sequenced material came from peripheral blood. The receptors come from a woman aged 45-65 years with acute or convalescent COVID-19. The CDR3 runs from the conserved cysteine through the conserved F or W. The listing skips clone size in some rows; elsewhere it reads once, few, many or a size class.

size	V	J	CDR3
once	TRBV19	TRBJ1-5	CASSDSGTGVNQPQHF
.	TRBV10-2	TRBJ1-1	CASGQDRGNTEAFF
.	TRBV7-3	TRBJ2-3	CASSLRPLLAGGPYGTQYF
.	TRBV28	TRBJ1-1	CASSVPMRSAFF
few	TRBV6-2/TRBV6-3	TRBJ1-1	CASSQGAGTEAFF
.	TRBV3-1/TRBV3-2	TRBJ2-5	CASSQEGLAGAGETQYF
.	TRBV7-8	TRBJ1-5	CASSEADNQPQHF
.	TRBV5-1	TRBJ2-1	CASSSVEAYNEQFF
.	TRBV11-3	TRBJ1-2	CASSLTGQGPSGYTF
once	TRBV7-9	TRBJ2-7	CASSFKPTGLGEQYF
once	TRBV5-1	TRBJ2-3	CASSFLDTQYF
.	TRBV28	TRBJ2-7	CASRLGLASYEQYF
.	TRBV19	TRBJ2-7	CASSITRENEQYF
.	TRBV4-1	TRBJ1-6	CASSQGWGQGNSPLHF
many	TRBV4-3	TRBJ2-5	CASSQTGGTQYF
.	TRBV5-1	TRBJ1-1	CASSVAQTGNTEAFF
once	TRBV10-1	TRBJ2-3	CASSPARTGGTDTQYF
.	TRBV7-2	TRBJ2-7	CASSLGGGARREQYF
.	TRBV5-1	TRBJ1-6	CASSTEQGPGSPLHF
.	TRBV19	TRBJ1-1	CASIGLDTEAFF
.	TRBV10-2	TRBJ2-1	CASTPAGISYNEQFF
.	TRBV4-3	TRBJ2-7	CASSHAGGAPYEQYF
.	TRBV12-3/TRBV12-4	TRBJ1-2	CASSLNSDGYTF
once	TRBV27	TRBJ2-7	CASRGVQGGGEQYF
.	TRBV6-5	TRBJ1-2	CASRQGVDGYTF
few	TRBV16	TRBJ1-1	CASSQQGRRTEAFF
.	TRBV14	TRBJ1-6	CASSRSGTQPRYYNSPLHF
.	TRBV19	TRBJ2-5	CASTAGWRETQYF
.	TRBV27	TRBJ2-7	CASSPWLAGLYEQYF
.	TRBV3-1/TRBV3-2	TRBJ2-1	CASSERTAAEQFF
.	TRBV30	TRBJ2-3	CACHSVSGSDTQYF
.	TRBV3-1/TRBV3-2	TRBJ2-5	CASSHLRGWETQYF
once	TRBV2	TRBJ2-3	CASRVQAQYF
.	TRBV7-2	TRBJ1-2	CASSFSRESYGYTF
.	TRBV5-6	TRBJ2-1	CAKIQDNEQFF
.	TRBV7-2	TRBJ2-5	CASRRGAVETQYF
.	TRBV19	TRBJ2-7	CASSIDDRAGTSYEQYF
.	TRBV7-2	TRBJ2-2	CASSFSQNTGELFF
.	TRBV10-3	TRBJ2-1	CAISASGQQAYNEQFF
.	TRBV6-5	TRBJ2-2	CASTYVENTGELFF
.	TRBV24-1	TRBJ2-2	CATSDLQSGELFF
.	TRBV15	TRBJ2-7	CATSSQKGNYEQYF
.	TRBV2	TRBJ2-1	CASFASDRDTYNEQFF
.	TRBV5-1	TRBJ2-3	CASSLFPAGLVPYSDTQYF
.	TRBV5-6	TRBJ2-1	CASSPLSPGQGAEEQFF
once	TRBV4-2	TRBJ1-5	CASSQATTGGQPQHF
.	TRBV28	TRBJ2-5	CASSLTPLTETQYF